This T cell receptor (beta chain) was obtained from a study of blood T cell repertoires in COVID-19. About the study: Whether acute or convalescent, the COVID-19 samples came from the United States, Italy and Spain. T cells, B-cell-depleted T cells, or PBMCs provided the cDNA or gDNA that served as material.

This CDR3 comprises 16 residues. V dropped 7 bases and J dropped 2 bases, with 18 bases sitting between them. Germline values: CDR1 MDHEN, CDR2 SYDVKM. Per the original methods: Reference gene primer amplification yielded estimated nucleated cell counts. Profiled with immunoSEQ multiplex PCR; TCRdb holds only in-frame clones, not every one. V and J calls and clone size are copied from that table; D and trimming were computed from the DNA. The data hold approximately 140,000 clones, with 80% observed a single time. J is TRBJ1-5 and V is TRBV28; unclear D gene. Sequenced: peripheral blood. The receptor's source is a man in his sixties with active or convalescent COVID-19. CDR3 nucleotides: TGTGCCAGCACCAATTCTGCGGGGATAGGCAATCAGCCCCAGCATTTT. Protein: CASTNSAGIGNQPQHF.